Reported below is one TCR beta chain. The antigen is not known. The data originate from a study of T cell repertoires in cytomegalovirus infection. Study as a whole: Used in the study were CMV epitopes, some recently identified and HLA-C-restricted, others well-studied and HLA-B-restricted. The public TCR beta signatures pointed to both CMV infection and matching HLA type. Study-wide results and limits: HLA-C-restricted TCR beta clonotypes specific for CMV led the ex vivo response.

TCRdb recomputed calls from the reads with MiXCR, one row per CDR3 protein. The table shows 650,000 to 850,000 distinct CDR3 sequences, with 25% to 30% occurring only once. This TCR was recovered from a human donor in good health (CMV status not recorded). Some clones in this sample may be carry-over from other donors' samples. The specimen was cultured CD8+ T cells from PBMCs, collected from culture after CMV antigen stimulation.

The CDR3 DNA reads TGTGCCAGCAGTTACACAATTAGCAACACCGGGGAGCTGTTTTTT. Amino acid sequence: CASSYTISNTGELFF. The rearrangement uses TRBV6-5 and TRBJ2-2; no definite D call. This CDR3 has 15 residues. The V end lost 2 bases, the J end lost 2 bases, and 9 bases lay between the germline ends. The germline gives CDR1 MNHEY, CDR2 SVGAGI.